This T cell receptor beta chain was captured by sequencing in a study of blood T cell repertoires in COVID-19. Patients in Seattle were enrolled during active infection, then followed longitudinally. This table comes from immunoSEQ multiplex PCR, and its TCRdb copy is limited to in-frame clones, with some not included. There are 81,000 or so clones in the sample; approximately 85% occur only once, and 8.5% to 10% lies in the top ten. From germline, CDR1 is LGHDT and CDR2 YNNKEL (reference sequence). Trimming removed 2 bases from V and 0 bases from J, with 14 bases in between. This CDR3 contains 17 residues.

The receptor was isolated from a man aged 50-59 years with COVID-19, enrolled during active disease. This chain joins TRBV3-1 (or the pseudogene TRBV3-2) and TRBJ1-3; D call uncertain. The material sequenced was peripheral blood. The CDR3 bases are TGTGCCAGCAGCCAAATAACCCTACGGGACTCTGGAAACACCATATATTTT. It is translated as CASSQITLRDSGNTIYF.